This TCR beta chain came from a study of a mutant IDH1 vaccine in newly diagnosed glioma. Study-wide context: There were approximately 60% males and around 38% females among treated patients, whose mean age was about 41 years.

Some clones are missing from TCRdb's copy, which holds only in-frame ones; the method was immunoSEQ multiplex PCR. The sample lists tens of thousands of clones, approximately 78% seen once, with 4% to 5.5% in the top ten. With respect to this clone: Its matching antigen is unknown.

Stated time point: week 47, end of study. Each dose delivered 300 ug of mutant IDH1 20-mer peptide subcutaneously with imiquimod. In germline, CDR1 is MNHNS, CDR2 SASEGT. The CDR3 totals 15 residues. The V gene lost 6 bases and the J gene lost 6 bases, with 17 bases spanning the gap. The chain combines TRBV6-1 with TRBJ2-2; D possibly corresponds to TRBD2 (7 bases). The clonotype was recovered from a man aged 35 to 55 with glioma. Sequencing used PBMCs, obtained from a glioma patient whose treatment included an IDH1 peptide vaccine. The CDR3 DNA reads as TGTGCCAGCAGGCACCTTTGGGGGGGCCCCGGGGAGCTGTTTTTT. This sequence encodes CASRHLWGGPGELFF.